The 11 T cell receptor beta chains below come from one sample, sequenced in a study of T cell changes during pregnancy in multiple sclerosis. Repertoires were generated with immunoSEQ multiplex PCR, while TCRdb's copy carries only in-frame clones and drops some. The data contain roughly 63,000 clones, roughly 91% of them singletons. The sequencing here drew on peripheral blood, taken in the second trimester of pregnancy. The receptors stem from a female donor in good health, enrolled as a control in a pregnancy study.

V is TRBV7-2 and J is TRBJ2-7; D may be TRBD2 (6 bases). V was shortened by 2 bases and J by 0 bases, with 11 bases between the two germline ends. CDR1 is SGHTA, CDR2 FQGNSA, per germline. The CDR3 has 15 amino acids. CDR3 amino acids: CASSLSSVSSYEQYF. CDR3 DNA sequence: TGTGCCAGCAGCTTATCTAGCGTAAGCTCCTACGAGCAGTACTTC.

The rearrangement links TRBV14 to TRBJ1-2; 9 bases fit TRBD1. Germline V gene sequence: CDR1 SGHDN, CDR2 FVKESK. V lost 0 bases, J lost 6 bases, and 5 bases stayed unmatched. The length of the CDR3 is 15 residues. CDR3: CASSQDRTGADGYTF. The CDR3 DNA is TGTGCCAGCAGCCAAGACCGGACAGGGGCTGATGGCTACACCTTC.

This chain links TRBV5-4 with TRBJ2-1, with 8 bases aligning to TRBD2. From germline, CDR1 is SGHNT and CDR2 YYREEE (reference sequence). This CDR3 spans 15 amino acids. Trimming cost V 4 bases and J 6 bases; bases outside gene matches: 9. CDR3 protein: CASSLSGASGNEQFF. The CDR3 DNA reads TGTGCCAGCAGCCTTAGCGGGGCCTCGGGCAATGAGCAGTTCTTC.

This clone came up a few times. V usage is TRBV7-9 and J usage is TRBJ1-1; 8 bases are a match to TRBD1. Per the germline V gene, CDR1 is SEHNR and CDR2 is FQNEAQ (reference sequence). CDR3 length: 15 residues. With 8 bases clipped from V and 0 bases from J, the junction kept 8 bases outside the gene matches. CDR3 in DNA: TGTGCCAGCGGACCACAGGGGGGGGTGAACACTGAAGCTTTCTTT. It specifies CASGPQGGVNTEAFF.

The chain links TRBV7-6 to TRBJ2-5; D is perhaps TRBD1 (7 bases). The CDR3 runs 15 residues. The V gene lost 1 base and the J gene lost 5 bases, with 14 bases spanning the gap. Germline assignment: CDR1 SGHVS and CDR2 FNYEAQ. The CDR3 nucleotides are TGTGCCAGCAGCTTAGGCAGGGGGGCTCAGGAGACCCAGTACTTC. Its translation: CASSLGRGAQETQYF.

The V call is TRBV18, the J call TRBJ1-2; 7 nucleotides agree with TRBD1. The CDR3 consists of 13 residues. CDR1 KGHSH and CDR2 LQKENI come from the germline V gene. The trim removed 1 base at V and 5 bases at J, leaving 1 base unmatched. In nucleotides, the CDR3 is TGTGCCAGCTCACCACGGGACAGATATGGCTACACCTTC. It is translated as CASSPRDRYGYTF.

The chain is built from TRBV16 and TRBJ2-4; TRBD1 might be the D (6 bases). V gave up 0 bases and J gave up 0 bases, with 9 bases separating them. Germline assignment: CDR1 KGHSY and CDR2 FQNENV. CDR3 length: 16 residues. In nucleotides, the CDR3 is TGTGCCAGCAGCCAATCCCTGGACAGAGCCAAAAACATTCAGTACTTC. The encoded protein is CASSQSLDRAKNIQYF.

The chain employs TRBV19 and TRBJ1-4; D not certain. V dropped 3 bases and J dropped 7 bases, with 12 bases sitting between them. CDR1 LNHDA and CDR2 SQIVND come from the germline V gene (reference sequence). The CDR3 has 14 amino acids. The CDR3 sequence is CASSIDIDPEKLFF. The CDR3 coding sequence is TGTGCCAGTAGTATCGACATTGATCCTGAAAAACTGTTTTTT.

This chain joins TRBV7-8 and TRBJ1-1, with 10 bases matching TRBD1. The V gene's germline CDR1 is SGHVS and CDR2 FQNEAQ. This CDR3 comprises 16 residues. V lost 5 bases, J lost 3 bases, and 9 bases stayed unmatched. CDR3 DNA: TGTGCCAGCAGCAAGACCCGGGACAGGGGAGACACTGAAGCTTTCTTT. It specifies CASSKTRDRGDTEAFF. Using reference TRBV7-8 and TRBJ1-1 for the parts outside the CDR3, the full variable domain is GAGVSQSPRYKVAKRGQDVALRCDPISGHVSLFWYQQALGQGPEFLTYFQNEAQLDKSGLPSDRFFAERPEGSVSTLKIQRTQQEDSAVYLCASSKTRDRGDTEAFFGQGTRLTVV.

The chain has TRBV7-3 and TRBJ1-1; maybe TRBD1 (5 bases). The CDR3 extends over 13 amino acids. CDR1 and CDR2 (germline): SGHTA, FQGTGA. V was pared by 5 bases and J by 3 bases, with 10 bases between. The CDR3: CASSTTEYTEAFF. In DNA form, the CDR3 reads TGTGCCAGCAGCACGACAGAGTACACTGAAGCTTTCTTT.

The chain links TRBV2 to TRBJ2-7; D unclear. The CDR3 runs to 12 residues. V gave up 7 bases and J gave up 4 bases, with 11 bases separating them. Germline V gives CDR1 SNHLY, CDR2 FYNNEI. The CDR3 region has the DNA TGTGCCAGCATTGAGACACCTTACGAGCAGTACTTC. Protein product: CASIETPYEQYF.